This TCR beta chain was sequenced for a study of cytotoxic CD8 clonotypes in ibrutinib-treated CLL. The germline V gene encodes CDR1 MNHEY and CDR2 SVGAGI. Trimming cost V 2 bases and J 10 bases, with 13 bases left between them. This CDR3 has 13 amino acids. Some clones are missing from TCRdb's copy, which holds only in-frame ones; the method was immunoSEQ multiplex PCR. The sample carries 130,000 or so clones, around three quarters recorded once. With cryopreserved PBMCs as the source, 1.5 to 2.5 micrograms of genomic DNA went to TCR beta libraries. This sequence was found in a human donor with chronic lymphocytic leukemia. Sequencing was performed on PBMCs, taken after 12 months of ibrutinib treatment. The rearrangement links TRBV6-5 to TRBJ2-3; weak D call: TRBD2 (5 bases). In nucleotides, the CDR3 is TGTGCCAGCAGTTACCAAACCCGGGATCCGCAGTATTTT. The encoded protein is CASSYQTRDPQYF.